Below are 20 T cell receptor beta chains sequenced from a single sample in a study of regulatory T cells in long-lasting Graves disease (dated by TCRdb to the early 2020s). To prepare the library, multiplex PCR was applied. This sample was sequenced with an Illumina HiSeq 4000. TCR beta libraries were built with iRepertoire HTBI primers and Arm-PCR amplification of CDR3 regions. Using fastp at Q25 and MiXCR, TCRdb reprocessed the public reads and kept productive beta chains. Each entry is one CDR3 protein sequence, shown with its most common DNA and genes. Recorded for this sample are about half a million distinct CDR3 sequences; 12% of them occurred a single time. The ten largest clones represent 8.9% of the sample. Per the publication, the time point label means: newly diagnosed GD, antithyroid drugs for less than 3 months. RNA was extracted from PBMCs in TRIzol for both TCR sequencing and RNA sequencing.

The same data also contributed to another study, on T cells in Graves' hyperthyroidism and ophthalmopathy.

Sequenced material: peripheral blood mononuclear cells (PBMCs), taken at new diagnosis, from a patient treated with antithyroid drugs. These receptors were obtained from a woman younger than 45 with Graves disease. Donor details come from another sample of the same person, matched by shared clones.

This clonotype turned up a few times. The gene calls are TRBV18 and TRBJ2-5; 13 bases map to TRBD2. Germline V CDR1 and CDR2: KGHSH, LQKENI. The CDR3 totals 18 residues. The V gene end was trimmed by 4 bases and the J gene end by 3 bases; junction bases not matched to a gene: 11. CDR3 nucleotides: TGTGCCAGCTCACGCGGGACTAGCGGGGCGCGAGGGGAAGAGACCCAGTACTTC. It translates to CASSRGTSGARGEETQYF.

This clonotype has a single count. V gene TRBV11-2 combines with J gene TRBJ2-5; D is possibly TRBD1 (6 bases). Looked up from germline, CDR1 is SGHAT and CDR2 is FQNNGV. CDR3 length equals 11 residues. Trimming stripped 4 bases from V and 12 bases from J, with 12 bases between. The CDR3 spells CASSSRTEKYF. The CDR3 DNA is TGTGCCAGCAGCTCAAGGACAGAAAAGTACTTC.

This clonotype was picked up many times. The rearrangement joins TRBV27 to TRBJ1-2, with D possibly being TRBD1 (5 bases). The CDR3 is 15 residues long. V lost 4 bases and J 7 bases, leaving 19 bases between the germline ends. Germline-derived CDR1 and CDR2 are MNHEY and SMNVEV (reference sequence). The CDR3 is CASSSTPGTLFGYTF. Here the CDR3 DNA reads TGTGCCAGCAGTTCGACCCCCGGGACTTTGTTTGGCTACACCTTC.

With respect to this clonotype: A much larger clonotype is one base distant, so this may be a read error. This chain joins TRBV28 and TRBJ2-5; TRBD2 might be the D (6 bases). The germline V gene has CDR1 MDHEN and CDR2 SYDVKM. V shed 7 bases and J shed 7 bases, with 25 bases lying between them. The CDR3 runs to 16 residues. CDR3 bases: TGTGCCAGCATCCCGGGGAACCGGGAGTATTGGGCGACCCAGTACTTC. It encodes CASIPGNREYWATQYF.

Ten or more counts support this clonotype. The chain carries TRBV5-6 and TRBJ2-5; TRBD2 aligns across 10 bases. This CDR3 spans 17 amino acids. The V gene's germline CDR1 is SGHDT and CDR2 YYEEEE. V shed 4 bases, J shed 5 bases, and the junction held 14 bases outside the gene matches. The DNA of the CDR3 is TGTGCCAGCAGCGGCGGACTAGCGGCCATTAAGGGGGAGACCCAGTACTTC. Residues: CASSGGLAAIKGETQYF.

Points on this clonotype: A far larger clone is just one base off, so this is likely a read error. This rearrangement joins TRBV2 to TRBJ2-1; the match to TRBD2 covers 10 bases. The junction had 13 bases not matched to a gene; V was cut back by 4 bases and J by 10 bases. From germline, CDR1 is SNHLY and CDR2 FYNNEI. This CDR3 contains 16 residues. The CDR3 nucleotides are TGTGCCAGCAGTGGAGCGACTAGCGGGCATGCCTACGAGCAGTTCTTC. It encodes CASSGATSGHAYEQFF.

This clonotype was picked up many times. The chain carries TRBV7-3 and TRBJ2-1; TRBD2 might be the D (6 bases). V lost 2 bases and J 3 bases, leaving 11 bases between the germline ends. The CDR3 loop spans 15 amino acids. Germline V lookup: CDR1 SGHTA, CDR2 FQGTGA. CDR3 residues: CASSLFAGNYNEQFF. The CDR3 bases are TGTGCCAGCAGCTTATTCGCGGGGAACTACAATGAGCAGTTCTTC.

This clonotype was picked up many times. The chain uses TRBV7-9 and TRBJ2-7; D call uncertain. In germline, CDR1 is SEHNR, CDR2 FQNEAQ (reference sequence). The ends were cut back, 3 bases at V and 7 bases at J, with 7 bases in the middle. The CDR3 sequence is 11 residues long. This chain's CDR3 is CASSFDREQYF. The CDR3 DNA follows: TGTGCCAGCAGCTTTGACCGGGAGCAGTACTTC. Combining the CDR3 with reference TRBV7-9 and TRBJ2-7 gives the whole variable domain DTGVSQNPRHKITKRGQNVTFRCDPISEHNRLYWYRQTLGQGPEFLTYFQNEAQLEKSRLLSDRFSAERPKGSFSTLEIQRTEQGDSAMYLCASSFDREQYFGPGTRLTVT.

This clonotype was counted many times. The rearrangement links TRBV20-1 to TRBJ2-3; D unclear. The CDR3 has 13 amino acids. Between the trimmed V and J ends, which lost 4 bases and 3 bases, there was a span of 11 bases. CDR1 and CDR2 from the germline V gene are DFQATT and SNEGSKA (reference sequence). In nucleotides, the CDR3 is TGCAGTGCTAAGATCGGGTCAACAGATACGCAGTATTTT. This gives the protein CSAKIGSTDTQYF.

The CDR3 spells CASSKLAGGSYNEQFF. The CDR3 DNA sequence: TGTGCCAGCAGTAAACTAGCGGGAGGCTCCTACAATGAGCAGTTCTTC. The V call is TRBV27, the J call TRBJ2-1; TRBD2 matches at 12 bases. The CDR3 has 16 residues. The germline CDR1 and CDR2 sequences are MNHEY and SMNVEV (reference sequence). V gave up 5 bases and J gave up 0 bases; unmatched junction bases: 2.

J is TRBJ2-1 and V is TRBV4-1; D is perhaps TRBD1 or TRBD2 (5 bases each). The CDR3 runs 13 residues. Looked up from germline, CDR1 is MGHRA and CDR2 is YSYEKL. Trimming left V 1 base short and J 9 bases short, with 10 bases between. CDR3 residues: CASSQVGAAEQFF. DNA of the CDR3: TGCGCCAGCAGCCAAGTCGGGGCGGCTGAGCAGTTCTTC.

This clonotype was counted at least ten times. The V gene is TRBV24-1, the J gene TRBJ1-4; D unresolved. From germline, CDR1 is KGHDR and CDR2 SFDVKD. V lost 6 bases to trimming and J lost 6 bases, with 22 bases between them. The CDR3 has 17 residues. CDR3: CATSPGPHGARDEKLFF. Written as DNA, the CDR3 is TGTGCCACCAGTCCTGGCCCCCACGGAGCGAGGGATGAAAAACTGTTTTTT.

In this sample, this clonotype turned up a few times. The rearrangement links TRBV9 to TRBJ2-1; D is ambiguous. The CDR3 is made up of 15 amino acids. The germline V gene encodes CDR1 SGDLS and CDR2 YYNGEE. V lost 0 bases and J lost 6, with 13 bases in between. CDR3 sequence (DNA): TGTGCCAGCAGCGTAGCTTCTCAATACGGCAATGAGCAGTTCTTC. Its translation: CASSVASQYGNEQFF.

This clonotype was picked up many times. The chain uses TRBV6-1 and TRBJ1-6; TRBD1 might be the D (5 bases). The germline CDR1 and CDR2 sequences are MNHNS and SASEGT. Trimming cost V 0 bases and J 5 bases, with 14 bases left between them. The CDR3 is 17 amino acids. CDR3 protein: CASSEAGGTANNSPLHF. The DNA of the CDR3 is TGTGCCAGCAGTGAAGCGGGAGGGACGGCTAATAATTCACCCCTCCACTTT.

This clonotype was recorded a few times. The V call is TRBV24-1, the J call TRBJ1-5; D gene uncertain. The CDR3 consists of 15 residues. The V gene's germline CDR1 is KGHDR and CDR2 SFDVKD. Trimming shortened V by 3 bases and J by 7 bases, and 15 bases separated the two germline ends. The CDR3 nucleotides read TGTGCCACCAGTGATCCGCGATCCCCCAGGCAGCCCCAGCATTTT. Translated: CATSDPRSPRQPQHF.

In this sample, this clonotype turned up a few times. The chain carries TRBV20-1 and TRBJ2-1, with TRBD2 identical over 9 bases. V lost 1 base to trimming and J lost 8 bases; unmatched junction nucleotides: 9. The germline gives CDR1 DFQATT, CDR2 SNEGSKA (reference sequence). The CDR3 contains 15 residues. CDR3 bases: TGCAGTGCTAGAGGGGCTAGCGGGAAGGAGGATGAGCAGTTCTTC. It specifies CSARGASGKEDEQFF.

The table lists this clonotype with a few counts. CDR3 protein: CASSLWGDEQFF. As DNA, the CDR3 is TGTGCCAGCAGCTTGTGGGGGGATGAGCAGTTCTTC. This chain uses TRBV5-5 with TRBJ2-1, with D perhaps matching TRBD2 (6 bases). The CDR3 is 12 residues long. V was cut by 1 base and J by 8 bases, with 7 bases left in between. From germline, CDR1 is SGHKS and CDR2 YYEKEE (reference sequence).

The chain carries TRBV2 and TRBJ2-5; TRBD1 matches 10 bases. J was trimmed by 4 bases and V by 8 bases; bases with no gene match: 7. Per germline, CDR1 SNHLY and CDR2 FYNNEI. This CDR3 spans 14 amino acids. The CDR3 bases are TGTGCCAGCCGGGACAGGGGTTTTGGAGAGACCCAGTACTTC. It is translated as CASRDRGFGETQYF.

This clonotype was counted only a few times. CDR3 residues: CASSSQGLADYEQYF. In DNA form, the CDR3 reads TGTGCCAGCAGCTCCCAGGGACTAGCGGATTACGAGCAGTACTTC. V is TRBV7-2 and J is TRBJ2-7, with 11 bases lining up with TRBD2. The CDR3 has 15 amino acids. V dropped 4 bases and J dropped 4; count of bases not matched to a gene: 6. Germline V CDR1 and CDR2: SGHTA, FQGNSA. Full variable domain (outside the CDR3, taken from reference TRBV7-2 and TRBJ2-7): GAGVSQSPSNKVTEKGKDVELRCDPISGHTALYWYRQSLGQGLEFLIYFQGNSAPDKSGLPSDRFSAERTGGSVSTLTIQRTQQEDSAVYLCASSSQGLADYEQYFGPGTRLTVT.

The gene calls are TRBV3-1 and TRBJ2-3, with D possibly TRBD1 on 6 matching bases. Germline assignment: CDR1 LGHDT and CDR2 YNNKEL (reference sequence). The CDR3 covers 13 residues. The V end was cut by 4 bases, the J end by 8 bases, with 13 bases between. CDR3 DNA: TGTGCCAGCAGCCCCACAGGGTTGGCTACGCAGTATTTT. Translated: CASSPTGLATQYF.